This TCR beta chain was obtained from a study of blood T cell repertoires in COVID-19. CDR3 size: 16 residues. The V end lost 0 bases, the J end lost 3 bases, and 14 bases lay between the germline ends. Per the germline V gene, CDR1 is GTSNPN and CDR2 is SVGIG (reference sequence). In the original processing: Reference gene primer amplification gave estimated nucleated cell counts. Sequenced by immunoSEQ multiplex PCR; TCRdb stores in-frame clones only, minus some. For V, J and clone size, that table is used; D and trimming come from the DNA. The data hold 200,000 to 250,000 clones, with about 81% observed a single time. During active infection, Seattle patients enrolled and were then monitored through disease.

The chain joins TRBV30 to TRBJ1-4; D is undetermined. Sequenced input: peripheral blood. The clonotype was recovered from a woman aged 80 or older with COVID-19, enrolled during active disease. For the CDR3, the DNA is TGTGCCTGGAGTGTACAGTCTTCGGTGCCTAATGAAAAACTGTTTTTT. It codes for CAWSVQSSVPNEKLFF.